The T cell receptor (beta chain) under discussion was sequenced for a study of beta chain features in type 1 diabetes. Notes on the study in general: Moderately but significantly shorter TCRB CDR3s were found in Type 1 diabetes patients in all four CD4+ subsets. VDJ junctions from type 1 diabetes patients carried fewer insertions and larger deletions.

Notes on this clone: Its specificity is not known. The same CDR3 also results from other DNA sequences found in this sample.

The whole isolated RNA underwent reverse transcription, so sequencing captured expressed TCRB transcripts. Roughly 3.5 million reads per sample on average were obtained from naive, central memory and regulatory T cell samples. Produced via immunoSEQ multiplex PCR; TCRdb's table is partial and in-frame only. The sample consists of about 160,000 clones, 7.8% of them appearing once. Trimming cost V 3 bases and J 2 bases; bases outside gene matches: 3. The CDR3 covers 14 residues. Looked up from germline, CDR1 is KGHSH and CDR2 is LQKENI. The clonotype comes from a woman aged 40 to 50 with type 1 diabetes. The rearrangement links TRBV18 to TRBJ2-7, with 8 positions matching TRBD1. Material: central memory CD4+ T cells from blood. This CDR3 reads CASSPRQGTYEQYF. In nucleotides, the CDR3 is TGTGCCAGCTCACCCCGACAGGGGACCTACGAGCAGTACTTC.